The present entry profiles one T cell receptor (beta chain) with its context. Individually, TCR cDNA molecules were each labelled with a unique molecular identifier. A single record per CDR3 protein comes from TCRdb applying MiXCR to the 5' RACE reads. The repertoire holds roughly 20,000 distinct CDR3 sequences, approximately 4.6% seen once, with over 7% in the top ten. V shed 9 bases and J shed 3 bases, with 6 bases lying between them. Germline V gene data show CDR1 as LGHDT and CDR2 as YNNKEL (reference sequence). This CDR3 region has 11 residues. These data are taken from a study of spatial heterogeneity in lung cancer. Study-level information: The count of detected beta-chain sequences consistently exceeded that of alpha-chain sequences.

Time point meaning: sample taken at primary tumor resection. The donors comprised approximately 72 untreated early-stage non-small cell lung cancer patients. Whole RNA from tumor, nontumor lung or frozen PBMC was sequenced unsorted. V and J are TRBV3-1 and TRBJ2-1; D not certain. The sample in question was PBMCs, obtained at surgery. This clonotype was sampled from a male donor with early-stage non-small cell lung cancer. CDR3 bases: TGTGCCAGTACACGCTACAATGAGCAGTTCTTC. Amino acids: CASTRYNEQFF.